This TCR beta chain originates from a study of T cells in localized non-small cell lung cancer. Clones were read by immunoSEQ multiplex PCR, and TCRdb kept only the in-frame ones, dropping some. The sample holds tens of thousands of clones, around 79% seen once. This clone was picked up a small number of times. Its antigen is still unknown. Overall study findings and caveats: Appearance in adjacent lung was seen for a median around 60 of the top 100 tumor clones. Longer survival (overall) was linked to higher T cell density in blood. Uninvolved adjacent lung showed higher T cell clonality than tumor.

Germline lookup yields CDR1 SNHLY and CDR2 FYNNEI. The CDR3 totals 15 residues. V shed 0 bases and J shed 6 bases, with 14 bases lying between them. This chain links TRBV2 with TRBJ1-1; TRBD1 is a possible D gene (6 bases). This receptor was taken from a woman aged 40 to 75 with stage II squamous cell lung carcinoma. The specimen comprised PBMCs, sampled before any cancer treatment. CDR3 DNA: TGTGCCAGCAGTGAAGCGCTTACGGGGGCCGCTGAAGCTTTCTTT. Translating it yields CASSEALTGAAEAFF.